This entry lists 20 T cell receptor beta chains sequenced from one sample in a study of technical replicates of blood from a few donors. Profiled with immunoSEQ multiplex PCR; TCRdb holds only in-frame clones, not every one. The table records 55,000 to 75,000 clones, approximately 83% of them present only once. Specimen: PBMCs. The receptors here all came from a human donor in good health. Some clones in this sample may be carry-over from other donors' samples.

The chain links TRBV6-5 to TRBJ1-1, with D perhaps TRBD1 (6 bases). Germline-derived CDR1 and CDR2 are MNHEY and SVGAGI. CDR3 length: 15 residues. Trimming took 7 bases from V and 2 from J, leaving 17 bases between them. The CDR3 protein is CASTPGGLGNTEAFF. Here the CDR3 DNA reads TGTGCCAGCACCCCGGGGGGGCTCGGTAACACTGAAGCTTTCTTT.

Judged by abundance, this clone is large (0.1 to 1%). The identical CDR3 is also encoded by other nucleotide sequences in the sample. The chain couples TRBV5-1 to TRBJ1-1, with a possible D match to TRBD1 (6 bases). Trimming took 4 bases from V and 3 from J, leaving 13 bases between them. Germline CDR1 SGHRS, CDR2 YFSETQ. This CDR3 has 14 residues. The CDR3 is CASSLGGGYTEAFF. DNA of the CDR3: TGCGCCAGCAGCCTGGGGGGCGGTTACACTGAAGCTTTCTTT.

The J gene is TRBJ2-7, the V gene TRBV5-1, with 11 bases that match TRBD2. This CDR3 spans 17 amino acids. V lost 2 bases to trimming and J lost 1 base; unmatched junction nucleotides: 8. The germline V gene encodes CDR1 SGHRS and CDR2 YFSETQ. CDR3 loop: CASSFNSGRAGSYEQYF. The CDR3, as DNA: TGCGCCAGCAGCTTCAATAGCGGGAGGGCCGGTTCCTACGAGCAGTACTTC.

The rearrangement joins TRBV6-1 to TRBJ1-1, with D maybe TRBD1 (6 bases). The ends were cut back, 0 bases at V and 11 bases at J, with 13 bases in the middle. Per the germline V gene, CDR1 is MNHNS and CDR2 is SASEGT. CDR3 length: 13 amino acids. CDR3 sequence: CASSEAHRVDAFF. The CDR3 DNA sequence: TGTGCCAGCAGTGAAGCCCACAGGGTGGACGCTTTCTTT.

This clone was counted only a few times. The V and J genes are TRBV4-3 and TRBJ2-7; TRBD2 aligns across 9 bases. The junction had 8 bases not matched to a gene; V was cut back by 6 bases and J by 2 bases. Germline lookup yields CDR1 LGHNA and CDR2 YSLEER. This CDR3 has 15 amino acids. The CDR3 nucleotides are TGCGCCAGCAGTCCGCGGGAGGGAGGACCCTACGAGCAGTACTTC. It codes for CASSPREGGPYEQYF.

The gene calls are TRBV2 and TRBJ1-1, with 7 bases identical to TRBD1. From germline, CDR1 is SNHLY and CDR2 FYNNEI. With 6 bases clipped from V and 0 bases from J, the junction kept 4 bases outside the gene matches. This CDR3 spans 14 amino acids. CDR3 in DNA: TGTGCCAGCAGAGAGACAGGGATGAACACTGAAGCTTTCTTT. It yields the protein CASRETGMNTEAFF.

The sample holds a few counts of this clone. The chain employs TRBV7-2 and TRBJ2-5, with 8 bases identical to TRBD2. Germline assignment: CDR1 SGHTA and CDR2 FQGNSA. V shed 7 bases, J shed 4 bases, and the junction held 8 bases outside the gene matches. The CDR3 spans 14 residues. The CDR3 region has the DNA TGTGCCAGCACTAGGGCTAGCGGGTTAGAGACCCAGTACTTC. This sequence encodes CASTRASGLETQYF.

The V gene is TRBV11-2, the J gene TRBJ2-3; TRBD2 matches at 11 bases. The CDR3 has 15 amino acids. Losses at the gene ends were 4 bases for V and 4 bases for J; bases not matched to a gene: 4. Germline V gene sequence: CDR1 SGHAT, CDR2 FQNNGV. The CDR3 here is CASSSTSGESDTQYF. CDR3 DNA: TGTGCCAGCAGCTCGACTAGCGGGGAGTCAGATACGCAGTATTTT.

This clone was seen a few times. The chain couples TRBV4-2 to TRBJ2-6, with a possible D match to TRBD1 (6 bases). V lost 0 bases to trimming and J lost 0 bases, with 6 bases between them. Germline V CDR1 and CDR2: LGHNA, YNFKEQ. The CDR3 has 16 amino acids. The CDR3 loop is CASSQDRGSGANVLTF. The CDR3 bases are TGTGCCAGCAGCCAAGACAGGGGCTCTGGGGCCAACGTCCTGACTTTC.

This chain links TRBV30 with TRBJ1-6; 7 bases fit TRBD1. V was clipped by 4 bases and J by 6 bases; unmatched bases: 6. The CDR3 is 14 residues long. From germline, CDR1 is GTSNPN and CDR2 SVGIG (reference sequence). CDR3 sequence: CAWKGTASNSPLHF. In nucleotides, the CDR3 is TGTGCCTGGAAGGGGACAGCCAGTAATTCACCCCTCCACTTT.

The rearrangement joins TRBV29-1 to TRBJ2-1; 8 bases align to TRBD1. The CDR3 is 13 amino acids. The ends lost 3 bases at V and 6 bases at J; junction bases unmatched: 4. The germline gives CDR1 SQVTM, CDR2 ANQGSEA. CDR3 residues: CSVETDRGNEQFF. DNA for the CDR3: TGCAGCGTTGAGACTGACAGGGGCAATGAGCAGTTCTTC.

The chain joins TRBV4-3 to TRBJ2-7; 7 nucleotides agree with TRBD2. V lost 3 bases, J lost 4 bases, and 9 bases stayed unmatched. The germline CDR1 and CDR2 sequences are LGHNA and YSLEER. CDR3 length: 15 residues. CDR3 in amino acids: CASSQSLGGSYEQYF. CDR3 coding DNA: TGCGCCAGCAGCCAGTCGCTCGGCGGGAGTTACGAGCAGTACTTC.

The V and J genes are TRBV11-2 and TRBJ2-1, with D maybe TRBD2 (5 bases). Per the germline V gene, CDR1 is SGHAT and CDR2 is FQNNGV. This CDR3 has 17 residues. Trimming took off 6 bases at V and 0 bases at J, with 18 bases between the two ends. CDR3 amino acids: CASRPLLERSSYNEQFF. The CDR3 region has the DNA TGTGCCAGCAGGCCCCTTCTCGAGCGGAGCTCCTACAATGAGCAGTTCTTC. Complete variable domain (other parts from reference TRBV11-2 and TRBJ2-1): EAGVAQSPRYKIIEKRQSVAFWCNPISGHATLYWYQQILGQGPKLLIQFQNNGVVDDSQLPKDRFSAERLKGVDSTLKIQPAKLEDSAVYLCASRPLLERSSYNEQFFGPGTRLTVL.

This chain connects TRBV2 to TRBJ1-3, with TRBD1 identical over 9 bases. The trim removed 5 bases at V and 2 bases at J, leaving 4 bases unmatched. CDR1 and CDR2 from the germline V gene are SNHLY and FYNNEI. The CDR3 contains 15 residues. The CDR3, as DNA: TGTGCCAGCAGTCCCGGGACAGGGACTGGAAACACCATATATTTT. It specifies CASSPGTGTGNTIYF.

This clone occurred once. The chain employs TRBV9 and TRBJ2-5, with D possibly matching TRBD2 (5 bases). This CDR3 has 13 residues. Germline V CDR1 and CDR2: SGDLS, YYNGEE. Trimming left V 5 bases short and J 5 bases short, with 13 bases between. The CDR3 DNA reads TGTGCCAGCAGTCCGACCCCGGGGGAGACCCAGTACTTC. Its translation: CASSPTPGETQYF.

This rearrangement joins TRBV6-5 to TRBJ2-2, with D tentatively TRBD2 (6 bases). Germline CDR1 reads MNHEY; CDR2 reads SVGAGI. The CDR3 has 14 amino acids. V lost 6 bases and J 6 bases, leaving 14 bases between the germline ends. CDR3 in amino acids: CASRGRQGAGELFF. The CDR3 DNA sequence: TGTGCCAGCAGGGGGAGGCAAGGGGCCGGGGAGCTGTTTTTT.

This chain uses TRBV7-9 with TRBJ2-3; maybe TRBD1 (5 bases). V was clipped by 2 bases and J by 7 bases, with 7 bases between them. CDR1 SEHNR and CDR2 FQNEAQ come from the germline V gene (reference sequence). CDR3 length equals 12 residues. The CDR3 reads CASSLQGNTQYF. DNA for the CDR3: TGTGCCAGCAGCTTACAGGGTAATACGCAGTATTTT.

The rearrangement uses TRBV10-3 and TRBJ2-7, with D tentatively TRBD2 (5 bases). Germline loops: CDR1 ENHRY, CDR2 SYGVKD. V was clipped by 3 bases and J by 0 bases, with 9 bases between them. The CDR3 is 14 amino acids. In nucleotides, the CDR3 is TGTGCCATCAGTGATAGCGTTTTCTCCTACGAGCAGTACTTC. The encoded protein is CAISDSVFSYEQYF.

The chain joins TRBV4-1 to TRBJ2-7; 8 bases agree with TRBD1. The V gene's germline CDR1 is MGHRA and CDR2 YSYEKL. The CDR3 consists of 16 residues. The junction had 13 bases not matched to a gene; V was cut back by 4 bases and J by 5 bases. The CDR3 region is CASSPEGQGVPHEQYF. CDR3 nucleotide sequence: TGCGCCAGCAGCCCAGAAGGACAGGGTGTTCCCCACGAGCAGTACTTC.

The chain joins TRBV19 to TRBJ2-7; 8 bases map to TRBD2. The J segment lost 3 bases and the V segment lost 2 bases, leaving 6 bases of the junction unmatched. The CDR3 is 15 residues long. Germline CDR1 is LNHDA and CDR2 is SQIVND (reference sequence). CDR3: CASSITRGGGYEQYF. DNA for the CDR3: TGTGCCAGTAGTATAACCCGGGGGGGAGGCTACGAGCAGTACTTC.